What follows is one T cell receptor (beta chain) and its context. TCRdb processed the 5' RACE reads anew with MiXCR; each CDR3 protein has one entry. In the table there are approximately 6,300 distinct CDR3 sequences, roughly 18% of which are singletons. The source of the sample is a study of spatial heterogeneity in lung cancer. Deletions cut 4 bases from V and 0 bases from J, with 10 bases between. Germline V gene lookup returns CDR1 MNHEY and CDR2 SMNVEV (reference sequence). This CDR3 spans 15 amino acids. Time point described: sample taken at primary tumor resection. Samples were obtained from around 72 donors, all untreated early-stage non-small cell lung cancer patients.

The source material was normal lung tissue next to the tumor, sampled at surgery. The sequence came from a male donor with early-stage non-small cell lung cancer. J is TRBJ2-1 and V is TRBV27; no clear D. The CDR3 loop reads CASSWAETSYNEQFF. The CDR3 DNA reads as TGTGCCAGCAGTTGGGCGGAAACCTCCTACAATGAGCAGTTCTTC.